The 22 T cell receptor beta chains presented below share a single source sample, sequenced in a study of blood T cell repertoires in COVID-19. Generated by immunoSEQ multiplex PCR, the TCRdb table keeps only in-frame clones and is missing some. The data contain a few hundred thousand clones, 84% of them singletons. Sample: peripheral blood. The receptors were sampled from a woman aged 80 or over with COVID-19, enrolled during active disease.

This clone was detected only once. The chain uses TRBV11-2 and TRBJ2-3, with a weak D call TRBD2 (6 bases). This CDR3 is built from 12 residues. V was shortened by 4 bases and J by 6 bases, with 8 bases between the two germline ends. In germline, CDR1 is SGHAT, CDR2 FQNNGV. CDR3 bases: TGTGCCAGCAGCTCGGGAGTGGATACGCAGTATTTT. Amino acid sequence: CASSSGVDTQYF.

The chain couples TRBV7-8 to TRBJ2-1; TRBD1 agrees at 11 bases. Losses at the gene ends were 5 bases for V and 6 bases for J; bases not matched to a gene: 6. The CDR3 runs 15 residues. CDR1 and CDR2 from the germline V gene are SGHVS and FQNEAQ. The CDR3 is CASSAIGTGGNEQFF. As DNA, the CDR3 is TGTGCCAGCAGCGCTATAGGGACAGGGGGCAATGAGCAGTTCTTC.

The rearrangement links TRBV2 to TRBJ2-7, with 9 bases aligning to TRBD1. The trim removed 7 bases at V and 3 bases at J, leaving 10 bases unmatched. CDR3 size: 15 residues. Germline V gives CDR1 SNHLY, CDR2 FYNNEI. The CDR3 coding sequence is TGTGCCAGCACACTTCAACCGGGACAGGGCTACGAGCAGTACTTC. It is translated as CASTLQPGQGYEQYF.

The rearrangement links TRBV6-5 to TRBJ2-7; D may be TRBD1 (5 bases). CDR1 is MNHEY and CDR2 is SVGAGI in the germline V gene. This CDR3 has 16 residues. V lost 1 base and J lost 2, with 15 bases in between. DNA of the CDR3: TGTGCCAGCAGTTACTATATACCCGCAGGGACCTACGAGCAGTACTTC. The encoded protein is CASSYYIPAGTYEQYF.

The V gene is TRBV7-9, the J gene TRBJ2-2, with TRBD2 matching 13 bases. Trimming at V came to 3 bases and at J to 3 bases, leaving 4 bases not matched to a gene. The CDR3 has 17 residues. Germline lookup yields CDR1 SEHNR and CDR2 FQNEAQ (reference sequence). In DNA, the CDR3 is TGTGCCAGCAGCTTCAGGACTAGCGGGGGATACACCGGGGAGCTGTTTTTT. This codes for CASSFRTSGGYTGELFF.

The chain uses TRBV14 and TRBJ1-1, with 10 bases fitting TRBD1. The CDR3 covers 15 residues. J gave up 2 bases and V 4 bases, and 4 bases lay outside the gene matches. Germline V lookup: CDR1 SGHDN, CDR2 FVKESK. CDR3 DNA sequence: TGTGCCAGCAGCCCGACAGGGGGCCAAAACACTGAAGCTTTCTTT. The encoded protein is CASSPTGGQNTEAFF.

In DNA, the CDR3 is TGTGCCTTCCCCCGGTTAAGGGGGGGACTCACCGGGGAGCTGTTTTTT. Translated: CAFPRLRGGLTGELFF. The V and J genes are TRBV30 and TRBJ2-2, with a tentative D call TRBD2 (7 bases). This CDR3 spans 16 amino acids. Trimming removed 7 bases from V and 4 bases from J, with 22 bases in between. Germline lookup yields CDR1 GTSNPN and CDR2 SVGIG (reference sequence).

The chain joins TRBV24-1 to TRBJ2-2; TRBD1 aligns across 8 bases. V lost 3 bases to trimming and J lost 3 bases; unmatched junction nucleotides: 17. The germline V gene encodes CDR1 KGHDR and CDR2 SFDVKD. The CDR3 contains 20 residues. CDR3 nucleotides: TGTGCCACCAGTGATCTCAATGACAGGGGCGCGGGCCCTTACACCGGGGAGCTGTTTTTT. This codes for CATSDLNDRGAGPYTGELFF.

J is TRBJ1-3 and V is TRBV18; 8 bases map to TRBD1. CDR1 is KGHSH and CDR2 is LQKENI in the germline V gene. This CDR3 is 17 amino acids long. V was clipped by 3 bases and J by 4 bases; unmatched bases: 11. In nucleotides, the CDR3 is TGTGCCAGCTCACCTACACCCGGACAGGGTTCAGGAAACACCATATATTTT. It is translated as CASSPTPGQGSGNTIYF.

CDR3 nucleotides: TGTGCCAGCAGCTTAAGAGGTAACACTGAAGCTTTCTTT. Its translation: CASSLRGNTEAFF. This rearrangement joins TRBV7-9 to TRBJ1-1; no reliable D call. The germline V gene encodes CDR1 SEHNR and CDR2 FQNEAQ (reference sequence). Trimming stripped 2 bases from V and 2 bases from J, with 6 bases between. This CDR3 contains 13 residues.

V is TRBV7-2 and J is TRBJ1-2, with D maybe TRBD1 (5 bases). The ends were cut back, 5 bases at V and 4 bases at J, with 11 bases in the middle. Germline V gene sequence: CDR1 SGHTA, CDR2 FQGNSA. The CDR3 spans 13 residues. This CDR3 reads CASSIGHLYGYTF. Written as DNA, the CDR3 is TGTGCCAGCAGCATTGGACACCTCTATGGCTACACCTTC.

The chain has TRBV10-1 and TRBJ2-1, with TRBD2 identical over 16 bases. This CDR3 region has 18 residues. Germline-derived CDR1 and CDR2 are WNHNN and SYGVQD (reference sequence). V lost 4 bases, J lost 1 base, and 4 bases stayed unmatched. The CDR3 DNA follows: TGCGCCAGCAGTGTGGGACTAGCGGGGGGGCCTTCCTACAATGAGCAGTTCTTC. This gives the protein CASSVGLAGGPSYNEQFF.

This clone was seen a single time. The chain links TRBV6-4 to TRBJ2-3; 11 nucleotides align to TRBD2. Germline V gene data show CDR1 as MRHNA and CDR2 as SNTAGT. The J segment lost 7 bases and the V segment lost 5 bases, leaving 8 bases of the junction unmatched. The CDR3 is 15 residues long. DNA for the CDR3: TGTGCCAGCAGTATACTAGCGGGGGACTCATATACGCAGTATTTT. This codes for CASSILAGDSYTQYF.

J is TRBJ1-5 and V is TRBV28; the match to TRBD1 covers 8 bases. The CDR3 consists of 15 residues. Germline lookup yields CDR1 MDHEN and CDR2 SYDVKM. Germline trimming cut 5 bases from V and 7 bases from J; bases unmatched to any gene: 10. CDR3 protein: CASSPGTGRQQPQHF. The CDR3 nucleotides read TGTGCCAGCAGTCCCGGGACAGGCCGTCAACAGCCCCAGCATTTT.

The chain couples TRBV27 to TRBJ1-2; weak D call: TRBD1 (5 bases). This CDR3 is 16 amino acids long. The V gene's germline CDR1 is MNHEY and CDR2 SMNVEV (reference sequence). Trimming took off 3 bases at V and 6 bases at J, with 20 bases between the two ends. The CDR3, as DNA: TGTGCCAGCAGTTTCTGGGGCGAAGGCGATCTTGATGGCTACACCTTC. It translates to CASSFWGEGDLDGYTF.

The CDR3 loop reads CASSVGLAGGGYNEQFF. DNA of the CDR3: TGTGCCAGCAGCGTAGGATTAGCGGGGGGAGGGTACAATGAGCAGTTCTTC. The rearrangement joins TRBV9 to TRBJ2-1; 10 bases line up with TRBD2. This CDR3 comprises 17 residues. Per germline, CDR1 SGDLS and CDR2 YYNGEE. The J segment lost 4 bases and the V segment lost 0 bases, leaving 7 bases of the junction unmatched.

The V call is TRBV9, the J call TRBJ2-3; 15 positions match TRBD2. Germline V gene sequence: CDR1 SGDLS, CDR2 YYNGEE. The CDR3 totals 14 residues. The junction had 4 bases not matched to a gene; V was cut back by 2 bases and J by 12 bases. This CDR3 is CASSVGTSGGRQYF. CDR3 in DNA: TGTGCCAGCAGCGTGGGGACTAGCGGGGGGAGACAGTATTTT.

This clone was seen a few times. This chain links TRBV11-1 with TRBJ1-1; D gene ambiguous. CDR3 length equals 15 residues. V gave up 0 bases and J gave up 0 bases, with 8 bases separating them. The germline gives CDR1 SGHAT, CDR2 FQDESV (reference sequence). The CDR3 nucleotides read TGTGCCAGCAGCTTAGCGGCGGGGATGAACACTGAAGCTTTCTTT. Its protein is CASSLAAGMNTEAFF.

This chain links TRBV25-1 with TRBJ1-6; 7 bases line up with TRBD1. The CDR3 is 13 amino acids. V was clipped by 2 bases and J by 8 bases; unmatched bases: 0. In germline, CDR1 is MGHDK, CDR2 SYGVNS. The CDR3, as DNA: TGTGCCAGCAGTGAAACAGGGGATTCACCCCTCCACTTT. It encodes CASSETGDSPLHF.

V usage is TRBV6-6 and J usage is TRBJ1-1; TRBD1 matches 9 bases. The CDR3 has 15 amino acids. Unmatched junction bases numbered 9, after V lost 6 bases and J lost 4 bases. Looked up from germline, CDR1 is MNHNY and CDR2 is SVGAGI (reference sequence). CDR3: CASRGQGTRSTEAFF. The DNA for the CDR3 is TGTGCCAGCAGGGGACAGGGAACGAGGAGCACTGAAGCTTTCTTT.

V is TRBV7-9 and J is TRBJ1-5; 7 nucleotides match TRBD1. Germline V CDR1 and CDR2: SEHNR, FQNEAQ (reference sequence). V shed 5 bases, J shed 2 bases, and the junction held 6 bases outside the gene matches. The CDR3 is 15 residues long. The CDR3, as DNA: TGTGCCAGCAGCCCAGACAGGGCGGGCAATCAGCCCCAGCATTTT. This gives the protein CASSPDRAGNQPQHF.

This clone was detected a few times. The chain uses TRBV18 and TRBJ2-3; TRBD2 aligns across 11 bases. The CDR3 extends over 15 amino acids. Germline CDR1 is KGHSH and CDR2 is LQKENI. V shed 3 bases and J 1 base; nucleotides not matched to a gene: 0. CDR3 nucleotide sequence: TGTGCCAGCTCACCGACTAGCGGGGGCACAGATACGCAGTATTTT. Translating gives CASSPTSGGTDTQYF.